The 14 T cell receptor beta chains below come from one sample, sequenced in a study of tumor-infiltrating lymphocytes in oesophageal squamous cell carcinoma. TCRdb used MiXCR to reprocess the PCR reads, holding one entry per CDR3 protein. This sample has under 20,000 distinct CDR3 sequences, with approximately 40% found just once. The sample taken for sequencing was blood. The source is a male donor with esophageal squamous cell carcinoma.

This clonotype was observed many times. DNA for the CDR3: TGTGCCAGTAGTGTGGTTGGAGGGTTTAGCACAGATACGCAGTATTTT. Its translation: CASSVVGGFSTDTQYF. This chain joins TRBV19 and TRBJ2-3; tentative D call: TRBD2 (6 bases). This CDR3 contains 16 residues. V shed 5 bases and J shed 0 bases, with 15 bases lying between them. Germline values: CDR1 LNHDA, CDR2 SQIVND (reference sequence).

This clonotype was picked up many times. The chain couples TRBV11-3 to TRBJ2-5, with TRBD2 identical over 10 bases. The junction had 5 bases not matched to a gene; V was cut back by 6 bases and J by 1 base. This CDR3 has 15 amino acids. In germline, CDR1 is SGHNT, CDR2 YENEEA. The CDR3 bases are TGTGCCAGCAGTTCGACTAGCGGGCCCCAAGAGACCCAGTACTTC. This codes for CASSSTSGPQETQYF.

The chain uses TRBV6-1 and TRBJ1-2; a weak D match, TRBD1 (6 bases). From germline, CDR1 is MNHNS and CDR2 SASEGT. Trimming cost V 6 bases and J 2 bases, with 10 bases left between them. The CDR3 runs 13 residues. CDR3 amino acids: CASSPGQNYGYTF. The DNA for the CDR3 is TGTGCCAGCAGCCCGGGACAAAACTATGGCTACACCTTC.

In this sample, this clonotype turned up many times. J is TRBJ2-7 and V is TRBV18; TRBD1 matches 9 bases. V lost 6 bases and J lost 3; bases outside the gene matches: 9. There are 15 residues in the CDR3. The germline V gene has CDR1 KGHSH and CDR2 LQKENI. In DNA, the CDR3 is TGTGCCAGCTCGGAAGGACAGGGGTTAAGCTACGAGCAGTACTTC. It is translated as CASSEGQGLSYEQYF.

This clonotype qualifies as medium-sized. This chain uses TRBV6-1 with TRBJ2-1; 12 positions agree with TRBD2. Per the germline V gene, CDR1 is MNHNS and CDR2 is SASEGT. CDR3 length: 18 amino acids. The trim removed 7 bases at V and 1 base at J, leaving 11 bases unmatched. This CDR3 is CASNIGLAGGISYNEQFF. CDR3 nucleotides: TGTGCCAGCAATATCGGGCTAGCGGGGGGGATATCCTACAATGAGCAGTTCTTC.

The chain is built from TRBV7-8 and TRBJ2-5, with D uncertain. The DNA end favors TRBJ2-1, so the J call may be wrong. The CDR3 has 12 residues. CDR1 and CDR2 (germline): SGHVS, FQNEAQ. CDR3 nucleotide sequence: TGTGCCAGCAGTTACGTCTCCAATGAGCAGTTCTTC. It translates to CASSYVSNEQFF.

The chain links TRBV6-4 to TRBJ2-2; TRBD2 agrees at 14 bases. Germline trimming cut 0 bases from V and 7 bases from J; bases unmatched to any gene: 4. In germline, CDR1 is MRHNA, CDR2 SNTAGT. This CDR3 is 17 amino acids long. The CDR3 nucleotides read TGTGCCAGCAGTGACTCTACGGGACTAGCGGGAGTCGGGGAGCTGTTTTTT. This encodes CASSDSTGLAGVGELFF.

The V call is TRBV7-6, the J call TRBJ2-3; 10 positions agree with TRBD2. Per the germline V gene, CDR1 is SGHVS and CDR2 is FNYEAQ. Trimming took 1 base from V and 5 from J; bases not matched to a gene: 9. The CDR3 is made up of 17 amino acids. The CDR3 sequence: CASSLGHSGRSGDTQYF. The CDR3 DNA follows: TGTGCCAGCAGCTTAGGACATAGCGGGAGGAGCGGAGATACGCAGTATTTT.

The chain links TRBV7-8 to TRBJ2-3, with TRBD2 identical over 9 bases. V gave up 3 bases and J gave up 5 bases; unmatched junction bases: 18. This CDR3 spans 19 amino acids. Germline V gives CDR1 SGHVS, CDR2 FQNEAQ. The chain's CDR3 is CASSFPLAGTPVGVDTQYF. CDR3 in DNA: TGTGCCAGCAGCTTTCCTCTAGCGGGGACCCCCGTGGGGGTAGATACGCAGTATTTT. Complete variable domain (other parts from reference TRBV7-8 and TRBJ2-3): GAGVSQSPRYKVAKRGQDVALRCDPISGHVSLFWYQQALGQGPEFLTYFQNEAQLDKSGLPSDRFFAERPEGSVSTLKIQRTQQEDSAVYLCASSFPLAGTPVGVDTQYFGPGTRLTVL.

This clonotype was detected ten times or more. The gene calls are TRBV11-1 and TRBJ2-5, with TRBD1 identical over 7 bases. V trimming: 1 base; J trimming: 2 bases; junction bases outside the gene matches: 4. The CDR3 extends over 15 amino acids. CDR1 SGHAT and CDR2 FQDESV come from the germline V gene (reference sequence). The CDR3: CASSLGQGEQETQYF. The CDR3 coding sequence is TGTGCCAGCAGCTTAGGGCAGGGGGAGCAAGAGACCCAGTACTTC.

The V call is TRBV7-3, the J call TRBJ2-1; 8 nucleotides match TRBD2. Trimming took 5 bases from V and 0 from J; bases not matched to a gene: 9. The CDR3 is made up of 17 amino acids. The germline V gene encodes CDR1 SGHTA and CDR2 FQGTGA. The CDR3 coding sequence is TGTGCCAGCAGCCCTTGGTCGGGGGGGAGCTCCTACAATGAGCAGTTCTTC. Translated: CASSPWSGGSSYNEQFF.

This clonotype was seen many times. The chain couples TRBV5-3 to TRBJ1-2; the D is unclear. TRBV5-3 is designated an ORF whose function remains uncertain. This CDR3 region has 15 residues. The V end was cut by 5 bases, the J end by 7 bases, with 21 bases between. CDR3 loop: CARRISAVPSPGYTF. CDR3 nucleotides: TGTGCCAGAAGGATAAGTGCAGTGCCGAGTCCTGGCTACACCTTC.

This clonotype is a singleton in its sample. V and J are TRBV6-2 or TRBV6-3 and TRBJ2-5; D gene unclear. The germline gives CDR1 MNHEY, CDR2 SVGEGT. Trimming cost V 6 bases and J 2 bases, with 7 bases left between them. The CDR3 loop spans 12 amino acids. CDR3 DNA sequence: TGTGCCAGCAGGTCCAGACAAGAGACCCAGTACTTC. This sequence encodes CASRSRQETQYF.

This clonotype is large by share. This chain joins TRBV7-2 and TRBJ2-1; TRBD1 agrees at 10 bases. This CDR3 spans 14 amino acids. With V trimmed by 6 bases and J by 8 bases, 7 bases remained unmatched. Germline values: CDR1 SGHTA, CDR2 FQGNSA. The CDR3, as DNA: TGTGCCAGCAGACCCGGGACAGGGGCCGATGAGCAGTTCTTC. Translation gives CASRPGTGADEQFF.